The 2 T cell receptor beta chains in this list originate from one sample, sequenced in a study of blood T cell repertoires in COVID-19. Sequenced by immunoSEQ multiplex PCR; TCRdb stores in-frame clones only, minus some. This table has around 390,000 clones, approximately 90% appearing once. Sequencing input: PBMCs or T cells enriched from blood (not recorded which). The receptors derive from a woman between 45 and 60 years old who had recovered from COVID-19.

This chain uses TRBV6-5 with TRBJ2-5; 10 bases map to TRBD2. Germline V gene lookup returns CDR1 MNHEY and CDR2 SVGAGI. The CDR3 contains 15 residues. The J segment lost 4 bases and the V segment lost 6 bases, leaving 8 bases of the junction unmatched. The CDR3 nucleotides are TGTGCCAGCAGCCAGGGTGTAGCGGGAGGAGAGACCCAGTACTTC. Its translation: CASSQGVAGGETQYF.

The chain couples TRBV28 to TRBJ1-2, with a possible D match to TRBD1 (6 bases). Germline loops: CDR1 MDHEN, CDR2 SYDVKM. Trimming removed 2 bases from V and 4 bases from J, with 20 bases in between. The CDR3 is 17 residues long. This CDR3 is CASSLTTTGLRVYGYTF. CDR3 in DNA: TGTGCCAGCAGTTTAACCACTACAGGGCTCCGGGTCTATGGCTACACCTTC.